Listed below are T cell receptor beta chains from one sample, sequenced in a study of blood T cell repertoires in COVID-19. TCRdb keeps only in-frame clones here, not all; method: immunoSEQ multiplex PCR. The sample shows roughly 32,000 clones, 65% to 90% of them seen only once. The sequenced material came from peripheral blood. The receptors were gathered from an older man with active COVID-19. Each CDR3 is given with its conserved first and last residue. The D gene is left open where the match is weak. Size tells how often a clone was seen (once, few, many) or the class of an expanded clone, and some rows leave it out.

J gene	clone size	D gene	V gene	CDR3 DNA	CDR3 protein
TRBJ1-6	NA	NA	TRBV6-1	TGTGCCAGCAGTGAATACGAGGGATTACCCCTCCACTTT	CASSEYEGLPLHF
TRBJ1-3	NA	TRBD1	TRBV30	TGTGCCTGGAGTGTCCCAGGGGGAAGGGACACCATATATTTT	CAWSVPGGRDTIYF
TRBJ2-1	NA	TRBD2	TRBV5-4	TGTGCCAGCCGCGGCGGGGGAAGGGATGAGCAGTTCTTC	CASRGGGRDEQFF
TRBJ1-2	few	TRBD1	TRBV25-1	TGTGCCAGCAGTTCATACGGGACAGGGGGCGTCAGTGGCTACACCTTC	CASSSYGTGGVSGYTF
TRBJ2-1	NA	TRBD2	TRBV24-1	TGTGCCACCAGTGACTCCAGCGGGGGGTTCTACAATGAGCAGTTCTTC	CATSDSSGGFYNEQFF
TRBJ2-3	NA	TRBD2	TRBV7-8	TGTGCCAGCAGCTTAAAACTAGCGGGGGGGACTAGCACAGATACGCAGTATTTT	CASSLKLAGGTSTDTQYF
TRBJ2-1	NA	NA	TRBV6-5	TGTGCCAGCAGCAGCACAGGGTCCACTGAGCAGTTCTTC	CASSSTGSTEQFF
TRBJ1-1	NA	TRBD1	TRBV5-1	TGCGCCAGCAGCCAAACCCCGGGACAGGGTTTGGCTTTCTTT	CASSQTPGQGLAFF
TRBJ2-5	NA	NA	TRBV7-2	TGTGCCAGCAGCTCCTCTATAATAGGGGGACAAGAGACCCAGTACTTC	CASSSSIIGGQETQYF
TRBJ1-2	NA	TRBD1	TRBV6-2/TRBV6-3	TGTGCCAGCAGCCTAACAGGGGGCGATTCCTATGGCTACACCTTC	CASSLTGGDSYGYTF
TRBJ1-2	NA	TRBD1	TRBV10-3	TGTGCCAGTTTAGGCGTGGGGGACAGGGAAAACTATGGCTACACCTTC	CASLGVGDRENYGYTF
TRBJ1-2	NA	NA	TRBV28	TGTGCCAGCAGTTTACCGAGAGCTCACTATGGCTACACCTTC	CASSLPRAHYGYTF